This T cell receptor beta chain was observed in a study of blood T cells in healthy people across ages. Study observations and caveats: When one million T cells were used, diversity estimates were thought to be underestimates. A roughly linear fall in TCR beta diversity per million T cells was seen with increasing age.

For this clonotype: Its antigen remains unidentified.

For the second PCR, which ran for 7 to 11 cycles, a sample-barcoded 5' primer and a J-beta primer mix were used. The template-switch adaptor was a 5' adaptor with 12 random nucleotides. It tagged each cDNA molecule. MiXCR, applied by TCRdb to the 5' RACE reads, yields one record per CDR3 protein. The sample includes roughly 2 million distinct CDR3 sequences, roughly 52% seen only once; the top ten take approximately 2.1%. Each individual donor underwent a draw of 8.5 to 10 milliliters of peripheral blood. This CDR3 has 15 amino acids. V lost 3 bases to trimming and J lost 2 bases, with 10 bases between them. Germline V CDR1 and CDR2: LNHNV, YYDKDF (reference sequence).

The rearrangement links TRBV15 to TRBJ2-2, with D tentatively TRBD1 (5 bases). The specimen sequenced was blood. This clonotype was sampled from a middle-aged woman in good health. The DNA of the CDR3 is TGTGCCACCAGCAGGTTAGGGGTAAACACCGGGGAGCTGTTTTTT. Its translation is CATSRLGVNTGELFF. Using reference TRBV15 and TRBJ2-2 for the parts outside the CDR3, the full variable domain is DAMVIQNPRYQVTQFGKPVTLSCSQTLNHNVMYWYQQKSSQAPKLLFHYYDKDFNNEADTPDNFQSRRPNTSFCFLDIRSPGLGDTAMYLCATSRLGVNTGELFFGEGSRLTVL.